This T cell receptor beta chain was recovered during a study of T-cell reconstitution after alpha-beta-depleted transplantation in children. Using unique molecular identifiers, the investigators prepared the TCRbeta library. From the PCR reads, TCRdb called clonotypes with MiXCR, one entry per CDR3 protein. The repertoire holds hundreds of thousands of distinct CDR3 sequences, around 13% seen once, with 0.79% in the top ten. Germline assignment: CDR1 SGHRS and CDR2 YFSETQ. This CDR3 contains 17 residues. Trimming removed 4 bases at V and 1 base at J, with 20 bases between. This chain links TRBV5-1 with TRBJ2-5, with D tentatively TRBD1 or TRBD2 (5 bases each). Source: PBMCs, taken before TCRalphabeta/CD19-depleted stem cell transplant. The clonotype was recovered from a girl aged 2-10 years with congenital amegakaryocytic thrombocytopenia, due to receive a stem cell transplant. In DNA form, the CDR3 reads TGCGCCAGCAGCCCGGGACGTGATAGCGTCATCCAAGAGACCCAGTACTTC. Protein: CASSPGRDSVIQETQYF.